The 17 T cell receptor beta chains below all came from one sample that was sequenced in a study of T cell repertoires in cytomegalovirus infection. TCRdb fed the reads into MiXCR, producing one record per CDR3 protein. The top ten hold approximately 14% of the sample, which has around 290,000 distinct CDR3 sequences, roughly 25% seen once. Sequenced material: PBMCs. All receptors derive from a human donor in good health (CMV status not recorded). Some clones in this sample may be carry-over from other donors' samples.

The V and J genes are TRBV7-4 and TRBJ2-7, with TRBD1 as a possible D gene (6 bases). The V gene lost 5 bases and the J gene lost 2 bases, with 13 bases spanning the gap. This CDR3 comprises 14 residues. Germline V gene lookup returns CDR1 SGHVT and CDR2 SQSDAQ. The CDR3 DNA is TGTGCCAGCAGCCCACAGGGAAGGCCCTACGAGCAGTACTTC. As protein: CASSPQGRPYEQYF.

The sample holds a few counts of this clonotype. This chain joins TRBV20-1 and TRBJ2-3, with a weak D call TRBD1 (6 bases). CDR3 length equals 13 residues. The ends were cut back, 6 bases at V and 6 bases at J, with 16 bases in the middle. Germline V CDR1 and CDR2: DFQATT, SNEGSKA (reference sequence). CDR3 nucleotides: TGCAGTGCAACAGACAGGAGCCCCGATACGCAGTATTTT. This translates into CSATDRSPDTQYF.

The V and J genes are TRBV28 and TRBJ2-5, with D perhaps matching TRBD2 (6 bases). V was clipped by 7 bases and J by 6 bases, with 15 bases between them. The CDR3 covers 13 residues. Germline-derived CDR1 and CDR2 are MDHEN and SYDVKM. CDR3 sequence: CASTHRGIQTQYF. The CDR3 DNA sequence: TGTGCCAGCACTCACCGGGGGATACAGACCCAGTACTTC. Based on the CDR3 plus reference TRBV28 and TRBJ2-5, the full variable domain is DVKVTQSSRYLVKRTGEKVFLECVQDMDHENMFWYRQDPGLGLRLIYFSYDVKMKEKGDIPEGYSVSREKKERFSLILESASTNQTSMYLCASTHRGIQTQYFGPGTRLLVL.

The chain links TRBV6-1 to TRBJ2-1, with D possibly being TRBD1 (6 bases). Germline V gene sequence: CDR1 MNHNS, CDR2 SASEGT. Trimming took off 7 bases at V and 9 bases at J, with 16 bases between the two ends. CDR3 size: 13 residues. The DNA for the CDR3 is TGTGCCAGCACCAAAAGGGGGTTCGGTGAGCAGTTCTTC. The encoded protein is CASTKRGFGEQFF.

The chain combines TRBV9 with TRBJ1-2, with 7 nucleotides matching TRBD1. Trimming cost V 3 bases and J 4 bases; bases outside gene matches: 3. The length of the CDR3 is 13 residues. Per germline, CDR1 SGDLS and CDR2 YYNGEE. CDR3 amino acids: CASSATGIYGYTF. CDR3 bases: TGTGCCAGCAGCGCGACAGGGATCTATGGCTACACCTTC. Full variable domain (remainder filled in from reference TRBV9 and TRBJ1-2): DSGVTQTPKHLITATGQRVTLRCSPRSGDLSVYWYQQSLDQGLQFLIQYYNGEERAKGNILERFSAQQFPDLHSELNLSSLELGDSALYFCASSATGIYGYTFGSGTRLTVV.

As concerns this clonotype: Since a much larger clone is just one base distant, this may be a read error. This rearrangement joins TRBV14 to TRBJ1-2; the match to TRBD1 covers 7 bases. CDR3 length equals 17 residues. The germline gives CDR1 SGHDN, CDR2 FVKESK. The CDR3 DNA reads TGTGCCAGCAGCCCCTTGACCACAGGGGCCTTACGCTATGGCCACACCTTC. It yields the protein CASSPLTTGALRYGHTF.

V gene TRBV29-1 combines with J gene TRBJ1-4; no clear D. CDR1 is SQVTM and CDR2 is ANQGSEA in the germline V gene. This CDR3 region has 14 residues. With 4 bases removed from V and 3 bases from J, the gap between germline ends came to 12 bases. The CDR3 DNA follows: TGCAGCGTTGGTCGCCGGGAAGCTAATGAAAAACTGTTTTTT. It translates to CSVGRREANEKLFF.

As DNA, the CDR3 is TGCGCCAGCAGCCAAAAAGGGGGGGAGACCCAGTACTTC. It specifies CASSQKGGETQYF. The chain recombines TRBV4-3 with TRBJ2-5, with D perhaps being TRBD1 or TRBD2 (6 bases each). Trimming left V 2 bases short and J 5 bases short, with 9 bases between. Per germline, CDR1 LGHNA and CDR2 YSLEER. CDR3 size: 13 residues.

This clonotype has only a few counts. V is TRBV28 and J is TRBJ1-5, with TRBD1 matching 8 bases. The ends lost 3 bases at V and 2 bases at J; junction bases unmatched: 9. There are 17 residues in the CDR3. CDR1 and CDR2 (germline): MDHEN, SYDVKM. The CDR3: CASSFSTGGFGNQPQHF. The CDR3 region has the DNA TGTGCCAGCAGTTTCTCCACAGGGGGATTCGGCAATCAGCCCCAGCATTTT.

The chain joins TRBV28 to TRBJ2-1; D unclear. There are 12 residues in the CDR3. Trimming stripped 6 bases from V and 5 bases from J, with 8 bases between. The germline gives CDR1 MDHEN, CDR2 SYDVKM. CDR3 nucleotides: TGTGCCAGCAGCGCTATCGACAATGAGCAGTTCTTC. Residues: CASSAIDNEQFF.

This clonotype was counted between two and nine times. CDR3 DNA: TGTGCCAGCAGTTTAGGGGACAGGGACAATTCACCCCTCCACTTT. Encoded protein: CASSLGDRDNSPLHF. The chain couples TRBV12-3 or TRBV12-4 to TRBJ1-6; 9 bases match TRBD1. V gave up 1 base and J gave up 7 bases; unmatched junction bases: 2. This CDR3 has 15 residues.

This clonotype was seen at least ten times. This chain uses TRBV7-2 with TRBJ2-7, with D perhaps TRBD1 (6 bases). Germline V gives CDR1 SGHTA, CDR2 FQGNSA. V was pared by 6 bases and J by 3 bases, with 15 bases between. The CDR3 spans 14 residues. CDR3 sequence (DNA): TGTGCCAGCAGAGATTTAAACAGGGTCTACGAGCAGTACTTC. Its translation: CASRDLNRVYEQYF.

This clonotype was seen ten or more times. The rearrangement uses TRBV7-2 and TRBJ2-7, with 8 bases fitting TRBD1. Germline CDR1 reads SGHTA; CDR2 reads FQGNSA. CDR3 length: 14 amino acids. The V and J ends lost 2 bases and 4 bases, in that order; junction bases with no gene match: 4. CDR3 in amino acids: CASSLPGGRYEQYF. The CDR3 DNA sequence: TGTGCCAGCAGCTTACCAGGGGGCAGGTACGAGCAGTACTTC.

This clonotype appeared many times. The chain couples TRBV7-2 to TRBJ2-3; D gene uncertain. The germline CDR1 and CDR2 sequences are SGHTA and FQGNSA. This CDR3 has 14 residues. Trimming stripped 1 base from V and 4 bases from J, with 9 bases between. The CDR3: CASSLVFSPDTQYF. The CDR3 bases are TGTGCCAGCAGCTTAGTATTCTCCCCAGATACGCAGTATTTT.

This clonotype appeared a few times. The V gene is TRBV7-2, the J gene TRBJ1-2; no clear D. The CDR3 extends over 15 amino acids. Germline assignment: CDR1 SGHTA and CDR2 FQGNSA. V was cut by 2 bases and J by 4 bases, with 14 bases left in between. CDR3 DNA: TGTGCCAGCAGCTTACGAATTTTAGGCATCTATGGCTACACCTTC. As protein: CASSLRILGIYGYTF.

Many counts were recorded for this clonotype. The CDR3 region is CASSYLGDSNQPQHF. Written as DNA, the CDR3 is TGTGCCAGCAGTTACCTGGGTGATAGCAATCAGCCCCAGCATTTT. The chain links TRBV6-6 to TRBJ1-5; D unresolved. Germline values: CDR1 MNHNY, CDR2 SVGAGI (reference sequence). V lost 2 bases and J 0 bases, leaving 8 bases between the germline ends. CDR3 size: 15 residues.

As for this clonotype: Just one base apart from a much larger clone, this may be a read error. J is TRBJ2-5 and V is TRBV7-2; TRBD2 agrees at 8 bases. The junction had 6 bases not matched to a gene; V was cut back by 5 bases and J by 4 bases. The CDR3 has 14 amino acids. CDR1 and CDR2 (germline): SGHTA, FQGNSA. The CDR3 sequence is CASSEGLVVETQYF. The CDR3 DNA follows: TGTGCCAGCAGCGAGGGACTAGTGGTAGAGACCCAGTACTTC.